This T cell receptor beta chain was identified during a study of control samples from healthy donors and cancer patients (dated by TCRdb to 2020 to 2022). Receptors were amplified or captured by the immunoSEQ multiplex PCR assay. The source is immuneACCESS, and TCRdb retained only in-frame sequences with V and J called. Part of the clones is not carried over; for the studies checked, unresolved V genes explain less than half of this, and the remainder is unexplained. The sample yields about 86,000 clones; 85% to 90% were counted once. 8.5% to 10% of the sample belongs to the ten largest clones. With regard to this clone: What this receptor recognizes is not known. No base quality information exists; no much larger clone differs at one position.

The sequence was collected from a woman aged 45-59 years with colorectal cancer. Specimen: PBMCs.

The base sequence is TGCGCCAGTCACGGGGAGGTAAACACCGGGGAGCTGTTTTTT. Its amino acids are CASHGEVNTGELFF. Rearrangement joined TRBV5-1 to TRBJ2-2; matching of 6 bases hints at TRBD2 as the D gene. The germline V gene provides CDR1 SGHRS and CDR2 YFSETQ. The CDR3 has 14 amino acids, counting the end cysteine and phenylalanine. Here the CDR3 DNA is all that survives: 42 bases in frame from base 1. The junction shows trimming of 8 bases on V and 2 bases on J, plus 13 bases between the germline ends.